This is a list of T cell receptor beta chains from one sample in a study of blood T cells in healthy people across ages. MiXCR, run by TCRdb on the 5' RACE reads, gives a single entry per CDR3 protein. Among roughly 730,000 distinct CDR3 sequences listed, just over 55% were seen once. Sequenced material: blood. The receptors here all came from a man aged 35 to 55 in good health. CDR3s include the opening cysteine and the closing phenylalanine or tryptophan. Each record gives: D gene, J gene, clone size, V gene, CDR3 protein, CDR3 DNA. D genes are given only for firm matches. Size values are once, few and many counts, or a class for expanded clones, and some rows have none.

>TRBD1|TRBJ1-1|-|TRBV27
CASSLQGAGGTEAFF
TGTGCCAGCAGTTTGCAGGGGGCAGGGGGGACTGAAGCTTTCTTT
>-|TRBJ2-5|-|TRBV6-4
CASSEGNGGETQYF
TGTGCCAGCAGTGAGGGGAATGGAGGGGAGACCCAGTACTTC
>-|TRBJ1-1|-|TRBV12-5
CASLELGHTEAFF
TGTGCTAGCCTGGAGCTGGGACACACTGAAGCTTTCTTT
>TRBD1|TRBJ1-5|-|TRBV28
CASGGQGAGQPQHF
TGTGCCAGCGGGGGCCAGGGGGCTGGTCAGCCCCAGCATTTT
>-|TRBJ1-5|-|TRBV18
CASSPDQGPFQAQHF
TGTGCCAGCTCACCGGACCAGGGGCCCTTTCAAGCCCAGCATTTT
>-|TRBJ2-1|-|TRBV28
CASSSRTGTKVLNEQFF
TGTGCCAGCAGTTCCAGGACGGGAACGAAGGTTCTCAATGAGCAGTTCTTC
>-|TRBJ2-6|few|TRBV10-3
CAIRGSAGANVLTF
TGTGCCATCAGGGGGAGTGCTGGGGCCAACGTCCTGACTTTC
>-|TRBJ2-5|-|TRBV6-2/TRBV6-3
CASSYETPSMEQYF
TGTGCCAGCAGTTATGAGACCCCGAGTATGGAGCAGTACTTC
>-|TRBJ1-1|many|TRBV5-6
CASSFETGNTEAFF
TGTGCCAGCAGCTTTGAGACAGGGAACACTGAAGCTTTCTTT
>TRBD1|TRBJ2-3|-|TRBV20-1
CSARDMDRGGIDTQYF
TGCAGTGCTAGAGATATGGACCGAGGGGGCATAGATACGCAGTATTTT
>-|TRBJ2-1|-|TRBV6-5
CASTQGSEQFF
TGTGCCAGCACCCAAGGGAGTGAGCAGTTCTTC
>-|TRBJ2-3|few|TRBV7-3
CASSYRPPGPLGTDTQYF
TGTGCCAGCAGCTACCGACCTCCGGGACCCTTAGGCACAGATACGCAGTATTTT
>-|TRBJ2-1|-|TRBV7-9
CASSSAGTRYNEQFF
TGTGCCAGCAGTTCCGCGGGAACCCGCTACAATGAGCAGTTCTTC
>-|TRBJ2-1|-|TRBV13
CASSLSKYNEQFF
TGTGCCAGCAGCTTATCGAAGTACAATGAGCAGTTCTTC
>-|TRBJ2-1|few|TRBV5-1
CASSLRRDDNEQFF
TGCGCCAGCAGCTTGCGACGAGACGACAATGAGCAGTTCTTC
>TRBD1|TRBJ1-6|-|TRBV2
CVSRGDALGGLPLHF
TGTGTCAGCAGGGGGGATGCGTTAGGGGGGCTCCCCCTCCACTTT